The 18 T cell receptor beta chains in this list originate from one sample, sequenced in a study of radiotherapy plus CTLA-4 blockade in lung cancer. Sequencing was performed with immunoSEQ multiplex PCR; in TCRdb, only in-frame clones are kept and a portion is missing. In the table there are 50,000 to 65,000 clones, about three quarters of which are singletons. The input for sequencing was peripheral blood, taken from a patient treated with radiotherapy plus ipilimumab. These TCRs come from a human donor with non-small cell lung cancer whose response to radiotherapy plus ipilimumab could not be evaluated.

The rearrangement uses TRBV7-2 and TRBJ2-2; unclear D gene. Trimming removed 1 base from V and 6 bases from J, with 21 bases in between. From germline, CDR1 is SGHTA and CDR2 FQGNSA. The CDR3 loop spans 18 amino acids. This CDR3 reads CASSLGGEEPTLAGELFF. CDR3 nucleotide sequence: TGTGCCAGCAGCTTAGGAGGCGAGGAGCCCACCCTTGCCGGGGAGCTGTTTTTT.

The V call is TRBV2, the J call TRBJ2-3; D is undetermined. V shed 3 bases and J shed 4 bases, with 2 bases lying between them. This CDR3 is 11 amino acids long. The germline gives CDR1 SNHLY, CDR2 FYNNEI. The CDR3 here is CASSDADTQYF. DNA of the CDR3: TGTGCCAGCAGTGACGCAGATACGCAGTATTTT.

This sequence joins TRBV28 and TRBJ2-1; 16 bases agree with TRBD2. CDR1 MDHEN and CDR2 SYDVKM come from the germline V gene. The CDR3 runs 19 residues. The trim removed 4 bases at V and 7 bases at J, leaving 13 bases unmatched. The CDR3 region has the DNA TGTGCCAGCAGTTCCCTGGGGGGGACTAGCGGGGGGGCGTGGAATGAGCAGTTCTTC. Translated, it gives CASSSLGGTSGGAWNEQFF.

This sequence joins TRBV11-2 and TRBJ2-5, with D maybe TRBD2 (7 bases). This CDR3 has 16 amino acids. Germline CDR1 and CDR2: SGHAT and FQNNGV. The ends were cut back, 0 bases at V and 5 bases at J, with 16 bases in the middle. CDR3 amino acids: CASSLDFGGPAETQYF. The CDR3 nucleotides are TGTGCCAGCAGCTTAGATTTCGGGGGGCCTGCGGAGACCCAGTACTTC.

The chain joins TRBV19 to TRBJ1-3; maybe TRBD1 (6 bases). This CDR3 has 15 amino acids. The ends were cut back, 6 bases at V and 6 bases at J, with 18 bases in the middle. Germline V lookup: CDR1 LNHDA, CDR2 SQIVND (reference sequence). CDR3 amino acids: CASRLAGGFENTIYF. DNA for the CDR3: TGTGCCAGTAGACTGGCGGGGGGCTTCGAAAACACCATATATTTT.

V and J are TRBV28 and TRBJ2-2; 12 bases match TRBD2. This CDR3 has 20 amino acids. Germline V gives CDR1 MDHEN, CDR2 SYDVKM. The V and J ends lost 5 bases and 5 bases, in that order; junction bases with no gene match: 18. The CDR3 region is CASSKRGASGRALRTGELFF. CDR3 in DNA: TGTGCCAGCAGTAAGAGAGGGGCTAGCGGGAGGGCCCTTCGAACCGGGGAGCTGTTTTTT. The full variable domain, rest sourced from reference TRBV28 and TRBJ2-2, is DVKVTQSSRYLVKRTGEKVFLECVQDMDHENMFWYRQDPGLGLRLIYFSYDVKMKEKGDIPEGYSVSREKKERFSLILESASTNQTSMYLCASSKRGASGRALRTGELFFGEGSRLTVL.

The rearrangement uses TRBV30 and TRBJ1-2; TRBD1 might be the D (5 bases). V gave up 2 bases and J gave up 4 bases, with 8 bases separating them. CDR3 length: 12 residues. The V gene's germline CDR1 is GTSNPN and CDR2 SVGIG (reference sequence). The CDR3 region has the DNA TGTGCCTGGAGTTTAACAGGCTATGGCTACACCTTC. Translation gives CAWSLTGYGYTF.

The chain joins TRBV2 to TRBJ2-7; 8 positions agree with TRBD2. Germline V CDR1 and CDR2: SNHLY, FYNNEI. With V trimmed by 3 bases and J by 7 bases, 11 bases remained unmatched. This CDR3 region has 15 residues. CDR3 sequence (DNA): TGTGCCAGCAGTGAGGTCGGGGGGGGGCTCGGGGAGCAGTACTTC. This translates into CASSEVGGGLGEQYF.

The chain recombines TRBV28 with TRBJ2-7; TRBD1 is a possible D gene (5 bases). V was pared by 8 bases and J by 6 bases, with 14 bases between. The length of the CDR3 is 12 residues. CDR1 is MDHEN, CDR2 SYDVKM, per germline. In DNA, the CDR3 is TGTGCCAGCGGGGCTTCCCTCGGCGAGCAGTACTTC. Protein sequence: CASGASLGEQYF.

The V call is TRBV4-1, the J call TRBJ1-5, with D perhaps matching TRBD1 (5 bases). Germline CDR1 reads MGHRA; CDR2 reads YSYEKL. This CDR3 spans 15 amino acids. Trimming shortened V by 4 bases and J by 0 bases, and 10 bases separated the two germline ends. This chain's CDR3 is CASSRRQNSNQPQHF. In DNA form, the CDR3 reads TGCGCCAGCAGCCGTCGACAGAATAGCAATCAGCCCCAGCATTTT.

The chain links TRBV19 to TRBJ2-5, with 8 bases that match TRBD1. This CDR3 comprises 15 residues. V lost 3 bases and J lost 5; bases outside the gene matches: 8. Germline CDR1 LNHDA, CDR2 SQIVND (reference sequence). CDR3 amino acids: CASSMAGGAGETQYF. CDR3 bases: TGTGCCAGTAGTATGGCAGGGGGCGCCGGGGAGACCCAGTACTTC.

The J gene is TRBJ2-3, the V gene TRBV7-3; TRBD2 matches at 14 bases. CDR1 is SGHTA, CDR2 FQGTGA, per germline. The CDR3 loop spans 18 amino acids. The junction had 8 bases not matched to a gene; V was cut back by 5 bases and J by 1 base. The CDR3 DNA follows: TGTGCCAGCAGCCAGACTAGCGGGGGGGCCGGGGGCACAGATACGCAGTATTTT. Amino acid sequence: CASSQTSGGAGGTDTQYF.

This clone was observed a single time. The chain joins TRBV19 to TRBJ2-5; 7 nucleotides match TRBD2. The J segment lost 4 bases and the V segment lost 6 bases, leaving 2 bases of the junction unmatched. Germline V gene lookup returns CDR1 LNHDA and CDR2 SQIVND (reference sequence). The CDR3 totals 12 residues. The CDR3 coding sequence is TGTGCCAGTAGCCCGGGGGGAGAGACCCAGTACTTC. This translates into CASSPGGETQYF.

The chain joins TRBV9 to TRBJ2-2; D gene ambiguous. This CDR3 has 15 amino acids. V lost 0 bases and J lost 0, with 6 bases in between. Germline V gene data show CDR1 as SGDLS and CDR2 as YYNGEE. The CDR3 nucleotides are TGTGCCAGCAGCGTAGCAGGCTCGAACACCGGGGAGCTGTTTTTT. Translation gives CASSVAGSNTGELFF.

This chain joins TRBV18 and TRBJ1-1; TRBD1 might be the D (5 bases). There are 17 residues in the CDR3. Per the germline V gene, CDR1 is KGHSH and CDR2 is LQKENI. The germline V and J ends were trimmed by 3 bases and 0 bases, with 17 bases remaining between them. This CDR3 is CASSPTQGSGMNTEAFF. CDR3 sequence (DNA): TGTGCCAGCTCACCGACTCAGGGCTCTGGGATGAACACTGAAGCTTTCTTT. Drawing the rest from reference TRBV18 and TRBJ1-1, the complete variable domain is NAGVMQNPRHLVRRRGQEARLRCSPMKGHSHVYWYRQLPEEGLKFMVYLQKENIIDESGMPKERFSAEFPKEGPSILRIQQVVRGDSAAYFCASSPTQGSGMNTEAFFGQGTRLTVV.

The rearrangement joins TRBV9 to TRBJ2-5, with TRBD2 identical over 11 bases. J lost 4 bases, V lost 4 bases, and 3 bases had no gene match. Germline lookup yields CDR1 SGDLS and CDR2 YYNGEE. There are 14 residues in the CDR3. CDR3 loop: CASSPGLAGETQYF. The CDR3 nucleotides read TGTGCCAGCAGCCCAGGACTAGCGGGAGAGACCCAGTACTTC.

The rearrangement links TRBV9 to TRBJ2-5; the match to TRBD2 covers 7 bases. The CDR3 loop spans 14 amino acids. Trimming removed 3 bases from V and 7 bases from J; junction bases left unmatched: 9. Germline V gene data show CDR1 as SGDLS and CDR2 as YYNGEE. CDR3 DNA sequence: TGTGCCAGCAGCGCTACCGGGACTATCGGGACCCAGTACTTC. It specifies CASSATGTIGTQYF.

CDR3 nucleotide sequence: TGCGCCAGCAGCTTGGAACTAGCGGGAGGTGAGGATGAGCAGTTCTTC. Protein sequence: CASSLELAGGEDEQFF. J is TRBJ2-1 and V is TRBV5-1, with 12 bases aligning to TRBD2. This CDR3 is 16 amino acids long. Per germline, CDR1 SGHRS and CDR2 YFSETQ. The V gene end was trimmed by 0 bases and the J gene end by 8 bases; junction bases not matched to a gene: 6.